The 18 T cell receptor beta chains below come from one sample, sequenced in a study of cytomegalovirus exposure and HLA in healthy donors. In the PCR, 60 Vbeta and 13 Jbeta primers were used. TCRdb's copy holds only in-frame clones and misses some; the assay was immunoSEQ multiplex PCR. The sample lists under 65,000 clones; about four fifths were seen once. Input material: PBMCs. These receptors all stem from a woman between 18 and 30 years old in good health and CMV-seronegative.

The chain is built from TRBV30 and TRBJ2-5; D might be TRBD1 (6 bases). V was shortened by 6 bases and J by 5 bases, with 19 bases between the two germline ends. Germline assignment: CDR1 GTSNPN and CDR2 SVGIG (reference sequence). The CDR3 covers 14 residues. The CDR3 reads CACAQGSPGETQYF. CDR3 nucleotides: TGTGCCTGTGCACAGGGTTCCCCAGGGGAGACCCAGTACTTC.

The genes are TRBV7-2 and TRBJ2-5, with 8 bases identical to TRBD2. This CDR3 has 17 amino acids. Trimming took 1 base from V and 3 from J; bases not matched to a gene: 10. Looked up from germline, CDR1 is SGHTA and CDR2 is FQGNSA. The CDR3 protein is CASSLDGSGSREETQYF. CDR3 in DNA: TGTGCCAGCAGCTTAGACGGAAGCGGGAGTAGGGAAGAGACCCAGTACTTC.

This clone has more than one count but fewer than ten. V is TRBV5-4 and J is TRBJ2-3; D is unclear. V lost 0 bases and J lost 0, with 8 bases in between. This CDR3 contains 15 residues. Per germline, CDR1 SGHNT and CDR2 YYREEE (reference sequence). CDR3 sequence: CASSLGRPSTDTQYF. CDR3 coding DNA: TGTGCCAGCAGCTTGGGGAGACCTAGCACAGATACGCAGTATTTT.

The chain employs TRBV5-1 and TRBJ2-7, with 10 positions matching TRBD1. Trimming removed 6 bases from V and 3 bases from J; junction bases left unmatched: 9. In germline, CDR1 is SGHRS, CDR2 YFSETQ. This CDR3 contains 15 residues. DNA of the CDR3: TGCGCCAGCACCTATTCGACAGGGGGCTTCTACGAGCAGTACTTC. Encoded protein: CASTYSTGGFYEQYF.

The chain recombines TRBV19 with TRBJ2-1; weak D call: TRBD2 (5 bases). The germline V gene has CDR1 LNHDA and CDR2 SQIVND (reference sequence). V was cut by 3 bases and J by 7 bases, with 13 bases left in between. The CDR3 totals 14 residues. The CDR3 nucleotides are TGTGCCAGTAGTATCCCCGGGCCGGGGAATGAGCAGTTCTTC. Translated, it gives CASSIPGPGNEQFF.

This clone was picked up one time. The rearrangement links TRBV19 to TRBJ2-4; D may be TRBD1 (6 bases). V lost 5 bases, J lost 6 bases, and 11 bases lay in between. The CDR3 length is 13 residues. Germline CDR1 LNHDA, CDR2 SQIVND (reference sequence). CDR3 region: CASSLKDRNIQYF. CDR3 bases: TGTGCCAGTAGTCTAAAGGACAGAAACATTCAGTACTTC.

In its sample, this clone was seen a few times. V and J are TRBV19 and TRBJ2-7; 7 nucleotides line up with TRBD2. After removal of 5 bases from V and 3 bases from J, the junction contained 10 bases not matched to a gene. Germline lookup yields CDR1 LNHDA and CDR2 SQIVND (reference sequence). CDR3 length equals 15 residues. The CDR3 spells CASSHKREGVYEQYF. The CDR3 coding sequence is TGTGCCAGTAGTCATAAGCGGGAAGGAGTCTACGAGCAGTACTTC.

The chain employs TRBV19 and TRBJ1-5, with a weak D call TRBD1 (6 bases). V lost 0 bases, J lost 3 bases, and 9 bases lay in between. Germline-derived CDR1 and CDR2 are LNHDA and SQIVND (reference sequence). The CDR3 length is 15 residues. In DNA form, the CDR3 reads TGTGCCAGTAGTATAGACCGGACAGTCAATCAGCCCCAGCATTTT. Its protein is CASSIDRTVNQPQHF.

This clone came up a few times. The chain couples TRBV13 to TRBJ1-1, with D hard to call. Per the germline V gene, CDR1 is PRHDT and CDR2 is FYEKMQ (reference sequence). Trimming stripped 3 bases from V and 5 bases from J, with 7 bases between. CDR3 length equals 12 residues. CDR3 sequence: CASSFGGTEAFF. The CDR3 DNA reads TGTGCCAGCAGCTTTGGCGGTACTGAAGCTTTCTTT.

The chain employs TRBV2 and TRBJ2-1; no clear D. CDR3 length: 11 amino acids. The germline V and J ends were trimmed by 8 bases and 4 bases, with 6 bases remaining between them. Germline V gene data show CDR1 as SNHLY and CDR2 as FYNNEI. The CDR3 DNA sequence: TGTGCCAGCGTGCAGTACAATGAGCAGTTCTTC. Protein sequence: CASVQYNEQFF.

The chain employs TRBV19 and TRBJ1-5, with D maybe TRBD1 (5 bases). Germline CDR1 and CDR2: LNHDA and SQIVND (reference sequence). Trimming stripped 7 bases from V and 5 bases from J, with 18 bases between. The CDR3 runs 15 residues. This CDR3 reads CASTPEMGGYQPQHF. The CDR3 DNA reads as TGTGCCAGTACCCCAGAGATGGGGGGTTATCAGCCCCAGCATTTT.

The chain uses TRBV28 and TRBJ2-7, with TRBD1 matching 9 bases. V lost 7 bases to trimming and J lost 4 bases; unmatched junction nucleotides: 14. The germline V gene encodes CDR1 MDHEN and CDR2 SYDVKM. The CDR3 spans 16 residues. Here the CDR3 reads CASTDSAGQGNYEQYF. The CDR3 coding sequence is TGTGCCAGCACCGATTCGGCCGGACAGGGGAATTACGAGCAGTACTTC.

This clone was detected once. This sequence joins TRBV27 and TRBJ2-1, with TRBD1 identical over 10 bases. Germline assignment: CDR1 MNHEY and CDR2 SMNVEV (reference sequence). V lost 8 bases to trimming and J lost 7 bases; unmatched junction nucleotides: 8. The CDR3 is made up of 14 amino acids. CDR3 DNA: TGTGCCAGCTGCCCGGGACAGGGGCGAAATGAGCAGTTCTTC. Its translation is CASCPGQGRNEQFF.

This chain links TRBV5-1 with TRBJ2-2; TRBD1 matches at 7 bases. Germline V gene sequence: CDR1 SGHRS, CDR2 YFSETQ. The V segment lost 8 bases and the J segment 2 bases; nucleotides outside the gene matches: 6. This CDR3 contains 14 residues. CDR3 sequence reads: CAREGQINTGELFF. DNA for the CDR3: TGCGCCAGAGAGGGACAGATCAACACCGGGGAGCTGTTTTTT.

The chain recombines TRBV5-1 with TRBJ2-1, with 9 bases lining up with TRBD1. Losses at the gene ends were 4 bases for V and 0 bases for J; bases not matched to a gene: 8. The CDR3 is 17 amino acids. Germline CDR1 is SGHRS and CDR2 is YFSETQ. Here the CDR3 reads CASSQDRGWGSYNEQFF. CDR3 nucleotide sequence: TGCGCCAGCAGCCAGGACAGGGGATGGGGCTCCTACAATGAGCAGTTCTTC.

The CDR3 DNA sequence: TGCAGCGTTGCGGTAGCGGCCTACGAGCAGTACTTC. Amino acids: CSVAVAAYEQYF. V and J are TRBV29-1 and TRBJ2-7, with D perhaps matching TRBD2 (6 bases). Between the trimmed V and J ends, which lost 4 bases and 2 bases, there was a span of 9 bases. The CDR3 spans 12 residues. Germline assignment: CDR1 SQVTM and CDR2 ANQGSEA.

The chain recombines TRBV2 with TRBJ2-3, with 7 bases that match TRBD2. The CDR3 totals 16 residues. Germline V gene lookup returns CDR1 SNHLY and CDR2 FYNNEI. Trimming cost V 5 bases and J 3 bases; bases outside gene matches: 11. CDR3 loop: CASSPFGGSATDTQYF. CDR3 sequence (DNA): TGTGCCAGCAGTCCCTTTGGCGGGAGTGCGACAGATACGCAGTATTTT. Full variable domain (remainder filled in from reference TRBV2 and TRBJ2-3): EPEVTQTPSHQVTQMGQEVILRCVPISNHLYFYWYRQILGQKVEFLVSFYNNEISEKSEIFDDQFSVERPDGSNFTLKIRSTKLEDSAMYFCASSPFGGSATDTQYFGPGTRLTVL.

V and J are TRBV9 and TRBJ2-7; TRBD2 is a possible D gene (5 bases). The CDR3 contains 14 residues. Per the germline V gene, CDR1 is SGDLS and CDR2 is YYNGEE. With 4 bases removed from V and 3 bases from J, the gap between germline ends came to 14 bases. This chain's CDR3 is CASSLAPRDYEQYF. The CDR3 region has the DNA TGTGCCAGCAGCCTAGCCCCACGCGACTACGAGCAGTACTTC.